This entry concerns a single T cell receptor (beta chain). Antigen unknown. This table comes from immunoSEQ multiplex PCR, and its TCRdb copy is limited to in-frame clones, with some not included. The data hold about 94,000 clones, with 75% to 95% observed a single time. These data belong to a study of graft-versus-host responses after intestinal transplantation. About the study: Tacrolimus and steroids were given for about three years to all recipients after anti-thymocyte globulin induction. Study-level findings and limits: There were GvH clones found in recipient marrow, and some of them appeared first in ileum or blood. Early post-transplant HvG declines showed an association with peak circulating GvH clone levels.

V lost 0 bases, J lost 5 bases, and 10 bases lay in between. CDR1 is MGHRA, CDR2 YSYEKL, per germline. The CDR3 has 14 residues. The origin of this receptor is a human donor who received an intestinal transplant. The V call is TRBV4-1, the J call TRBJ2-5; D may be TRBD1 (5 bases). The starting material was unstimulated CD8+ T cells sorted from spleen or lymph node cells, obtained before intestinal transplant. The CDR3 reads CASSQDPAGETQYF. As DNA, the CDR3 is TGCGCCAGCAGCCAAGACCCCGCAGGGGAGACCCAGTACTTC.